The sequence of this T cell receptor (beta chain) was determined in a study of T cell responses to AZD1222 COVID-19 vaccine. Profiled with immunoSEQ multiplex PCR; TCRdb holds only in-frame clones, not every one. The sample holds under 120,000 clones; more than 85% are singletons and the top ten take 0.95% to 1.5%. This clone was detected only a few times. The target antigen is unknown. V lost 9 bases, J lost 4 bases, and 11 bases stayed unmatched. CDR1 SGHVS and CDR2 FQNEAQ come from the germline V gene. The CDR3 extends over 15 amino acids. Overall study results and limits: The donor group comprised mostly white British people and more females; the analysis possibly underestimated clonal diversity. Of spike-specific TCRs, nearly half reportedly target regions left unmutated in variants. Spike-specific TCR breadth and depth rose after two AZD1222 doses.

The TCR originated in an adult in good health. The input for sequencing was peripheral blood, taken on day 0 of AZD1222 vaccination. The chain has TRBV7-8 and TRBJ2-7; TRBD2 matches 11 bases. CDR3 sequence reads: CASRNRVAGGYEQYF. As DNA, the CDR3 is TGTGCCAGTCGTAACCGGGTAGCGGGAGGGTACGAGCAGTACTTC.